This passage covers 18 T cell receptor beta chains from one sample sequenced in a study of T cell repertoires in cytomegalovirus infection. TCRdb fed the reads into MiXCR, producing one record per CDR3 protein. The top ten clones hold roughly a sixth of a sample with hundreds of thousands of distinct CDR3 sequences, more than 30% of them seen once. What these receptors recognize is not known. The sequences come from cultured PBMCs, collected from culture after CMV antigen stimulation. Receptors were obtained from a human donor in good health (CMV status not recorded). Some clones in this sample may be carry-over from other donors' samples.

The sample holds a few counts of this clonotype. The chain is built from TRBV6-1 and TRBJ2-7; D perhaps matches TRBD2 (8 bases). Trimming pared 5 bases from V and 3 bases from J, leaving 20 bases between. Germline V gene lookup returns CDR1 MNHNS and CDR2 SASEGT. The CDR3 length is 16 residues. The CDR3 nucleotides are TGTGCCAGCAGTCCTCAGGGGGGACTAGGGGTCTACGAGCAGTACTTC. Its translation: CASSPQGGLGVYEQYF.

This clonotype was counted a few times. This sequence joins TRBV7-9 and TRBJ1-1, with D possibly being TRBD1 (5 bases). From germline, CDR1 is SEHNR and CDR2 FQNEAQ (reference sequence). Trimming pared 1 base from V and 3 bases from J, leaving 15 bases between. This CDR3 is 16 amino acids long. The CDR3 sequence: CASSLVVRGRDTEAFF. The DNA for the CDR3 is TGTGCCAGCAGCTTAGTGGTTCGGGGACGGGACACTGAAGCTTTCTTT.

The chain joins TRBV2 to TRBJ1-1; D is perhaps TRBD1 (6 bases). With 4 bases removed from V and 1 base from J, the gap between germline ends came to 13 bases. The germline V gene encodes CDR1 SNHLY and CDR2 FYNNEI. The length of the CDR3 is 15 residues. This CDR3 is CASSVQGSGNTEAFF. In DNA form, the CDR3 reads TGTGCCAGCAGTGTCCAGGGGAGCGGGAACACTGAAGCTTTCTTT.

CDR3 sequence reads: CASSLSGTPRTEAFF. The DNA of the CDR3 is TGTGCCAGCAGCTTATCGGGGACCCCGAGGACTGAAGCTTTCTTT. The rearrangement links TRBV7-2 to TRBJ1-1; possible D gene TRBD1, 5 bases. V was pared by 2 bases and J by 5 bases, with 15 bases between. This CDR3 has 15 residues. In germline, CDR1 is SGHTA, CDR2 FQGNSA.

The gene calls are TRBV25-1 and TRBJ2-2, with 11 nucleotides matching TRBD1. The ends lost 6 bases at V and 6 bases at J; junction bases unmatched: 6. The CDR3 length is 15 residues. CDR1 is MGHDK and CDR2 is SYGVNS in the germline V gene. In nucleotides, the CDR3 is TGTGCCAGCAGAAAAGGGACAGGGGGTTCCGGGGAGCTGTTTTTT. It codes for CASRKGTGGSGELFF.

This clonotype was picked up many times. The V gene is TRBV6-1, the J gene TRBJ1-5; TRBD1 is a possible D gene (5 bases). The CDR3 contains 15 residues. CDR1 and CDR2 from the germline V gene are MNHNS and SASEGT. Deletions cut 8 bases from V and 10 bases from J, with 24 bases between. CDR3 protein: CASGPAPGRSGPQHF. As DNA, the CDR3 is TGTGCCAGCGGGCCGGCCCCGGGACGGTCGGGCCCCCAGCATTTT.

This clonotype was detected a few times. V and J are TRBV7-9 and TRBJ1-2; unclear D gene. Germline CDR1 is SEHNR and CDR2 is FQNEAQ (reference sequence). The germline V and J ends were trimmed by 5 bases and 5 bases, with 9 bases remaining between them. This CDR3 contains 12 residues. The CDR3: CASSANPYGYTF. DNA for the CDR3: TGTGCCAGCAGCGCTAACCCGTATGGCTACACCTTC.

The chain employs TRBV11-2 and TRBJ2-1; the D gene is possibly TRBD1 (5 bases). The V and J ends lost 1 base and 12 bases respectively, with 19 bases between them. The CDR3 consists of 15 residues. Germline-derived CDR1 and CDR2 are SGHAT and FQNNGV. The CDR3 sequence is CASSLAGSQYQGQFF. The CDR3, as DNA: TGTGCCAGCAGCTTAGCCGGGTCCCAATACCAGGGGCAGTTCTTC.

This clonotype was detected only a few times. The chain uses TRBV6-2 or TRBV6-3 and TRBJ2-1; 14 bases fit TRBD2. V trimming: 4 bases; J trimming: 8 bases; junction bases outside the gene matches: 7. Germline-derived CDR1 and CDR2 are MNHEY and SVGEGT. The CDR3 runs 16 residues. The chain's CDR3 is CASSSGTSGRMYEQFF. Written as DNA, the CDR3 is TGTGCCAGCAGTTCGGGGACTAGCGGGAGAATGTATGAGCAGTTCTTC.

The chain links TRBV10-3 to TRBJ2-5; possible D gene TRBD2, 5 bases. Germline lookup yields CDR1 ENHRY and CDR2 SYGVKD. Trimming pared 4 bases from V and 5 bases from J, leaving 8 bases between. This CDR3 contains 12 residues. The CDR3 spells CAISGSGETQYF. Here the CDR3 DNA reads TGTGCCATCAGTGGCTCGGGGGAGACCCAGTACTTC.

This clonotype has a handful of counts. V and J are TRBV29-1 and TRBJ2-5, with D uncertain. Germline V gene sequence: CDR1 SQVTM, CDR2 ANQGSEA. The V gene lost 8 bases and the J gene lost 5 bases, with 12 bases spanning the gap. This CDR3 comprises 11 residues. The CDR3 loop reads CSWRTFETQYF. The CDR3 DNA sequence: TGCAGCTGGCGAACTTTCGAGACCCAGTACTTC.

A few counts support this clonotype. The chain links TRBV12-3 or TRBV12-4 to TRBJ1-6; the D gene is possibly TRBD1 (6 bases). V shed 8 bases and J shed 18 bases, with 35 bases lying between them. This CDR3 spans 17 amino acids. CDR3 nucleotide sequence: TGTGCCAGCGGATCCCTCGGGACAACCCTCGGTGACATCACCCCCCACTTT. Amino acid sequence: CASGSLGTTLGDITPHF.

The CDR3: CANSSDSRGSRFEQYV. The DNA for the CDR3 is TGTGCCAACAGCTCGGATAGTAGGGGGTCCCGGTTCGAGCAGTACGTC. The chain carries TRBV7-2 and TRBJ2-7; D is perhaps TRBD1 (6 bases). CDR1 and CDR2 (germline): SGHTA, FQGNSA. This CDR3 spans 16 amino acids.

The chain links TRBV6-2 or TRBV6-3 to TRBJ2-7; D is undetermined. Germline values: CDR1 MNHEY, CDR2 SVGEGT. Between the trimmed V and J ends, which lost 5 bases and 4 bases, there was a span of 18 bases. The CDR3 has 15 amino acids. CDR3 DNA: TGTGCCAGCAGTCTCGTGGGCACTCAACCTTACGAGCAGTACTTC. Translated: CASSLVGTQPYEQYF.

V gene TRBV20-1 combines with J gene TRBJ2-7, with 13 bases identical to TRBD2. CDR1 and CDR2 (germline): DFQATT, SNEGSKA (reference sequence). CDR3 length equals 16 residues. For the CDR3, the DNA is TGCAGCGCAACACCGAGGACTAGCGGGAGAACCTACGAGCAGTACGTC. Translating it yields CSATPRTSGRTYEQYV.

This clonotype was recorded many times. The chain employs TRBV7-2 and TRBJ1-5; D gene uncertain. Germline V CDR1 and CDR2: SGHTA, FQGNSA. The CDR3 has 15 residues. The V end was cut by 1 base, the J end by 1 base, with 8 bases between. CDR3 nucleotide sequence: TGTGCCAGCAGCTTAGAGTCAAGCAGCAATCAGCCCCAGCATTTT. It translates to CASSLESSSNQPQHF.

The chain couples TRBV13 to TRBJ2-5; D unclear. Germline values: CDR1 PRHDT, CDR2 FYEKMQ (reference sequence). With 5 bases removed from V and 2 bases from J, the gap between germline ends came to 9 bases. The CDR3 is 13 amino acids. This chain's CDR3 is CASSGISQETQYF. As DNA, the CDR3 is TGTGCCAGCAGCGGGATTTCACAAGAGACCCAGTACTTC.

V and J are TRBV12-3 or TRBV12-4 and TRBJ2-5; a weak D match, TRBD2 (5 bases). With 2 bases removed from V and 7 bases from J, the gap between germline ends came to 11 bases. The CDR3 runs 13 residues. DNA for the CDR3: TGTGCCAGCAGTTTATTCGGGAAAGGGACCCAGTACTTC. Translating gives CASSLFGKGTQYF.